This passage covers 22 T cell receptor beta chains from one sample sequenced in a study of blood T cells in healthy people across ages. Sample-barcoded 5' priming and a J-beta primer mix drove a second PCR of 7 to 11 cycles. TCRdb redid the calling of the 5' RACE reads with MiXCR, one entry per CDR3 protein. This table has around 990,000 distinct CDR3 sequences, roughly a quarter appearing once. This same sample was also taken into another study, of T cells of mothers and their children.

Sequenced material: blood. The receptors originated from a girl aged 2 to 9 in good health.

This clonotype was detected only a few times. V gene TRBV11-1 combines with J gene TRBJ2-5; D is perhaps TRBD1 (6 bases). The DNA end is a closer match to TRBJ2-1, so the J assignment may be wrong. Germline CDR1 SGHAT, CDR2 FQDESV (reference sequence). The length of the CDR3 is 14 residues. The CDR3 coding sequence is TGTGCCAGCAGCTCTGGACAGTTCAGAAATGAGCAGTTCTTC. Amino acid sequence: CASSSGQFRNEQFF.

V gene TRBV4-1 combines with J gene TRBJ1-1; D is possibly TRBD1 (6 bases). The V end lost 4 bases, the J end lost 7 bases, and 16 bases lay between the germline ends. Germline CDR1 reads MGHRA; CDR2 reads YSYEKL. The CDR3 extends over 14 amino acids. The DNA of the CDR3 is TGCGCCAGCAGCCTCCGAGCAGGGGCCAGTGAAGCTTTCTTT. Amino acids: CASSLRAGASEAFF.

The rearrangement uses TRBV7-2 and TRBJ1-2; tentatively, D is TRBD1 (6 bases). V lost 2 bases and J lost 8, with 15 bases in between. Germline V gene data show CDR1 as SGHTA and CDR2 as FQGNSA. This CDR3 is built from 14 residues. For the CDR3, the DNA is TGTGCCAGCAGCTTAACCGCAGGGGCTCTCGGCTACACCTTC. Translated, it gives CASSLTAGALGYTF.

V is TRBV5-1 and J is TRBJ2-3; 12 bases are a match to TRBD2. Germline lookup yields CDR1 SGHRS and CDR2 YFSETQ. Trimming cost V 4 bases and J 4 bases; bases outside gene matches: 7. The CDR3 is 16 amino acids. CDR3 in DNA: TGCGCCAGCAGCCCCGTGGGACTAGCGGGTGCAGATACGCAGTATTTT. It specifies CASSPVGLAGADTQYF. The full variable domain, completed using reference TRBV5-1 and TRBJ2-3, is KAGVTQTPRYLIKTRGQQVTLSCSPISGHRSVSWYQQTPGQGLQFLFEYFSETQRNKGNFPGRFSGRQFSNSRSEMNVSTLELGDSALYLCASSPVGLAGADTQYFGPGTRLTVL.

This sequence joins TRBV7-9 and TRBJ1-2, with D possibly being TRBD1 (5 bases). The germline V and J ends were trimmed by 5 bases and 12 bases, with 28 bases remaining between them. Germline V CDR1 and CDR2: SEHNR, FQNEAQ (reference sequence). The CDR3 totals 16 residues. DNA of the CDR3: TGTGCCAGCAGCCAAAACGCCTTGGACATGGAAACGAGGCACACCTTC. It specifies CASSQNALDMETRHTF.

This clonotype has just a few counts. V and J are TRBV12-3 or TRBV12-4 and TRBJ1-1; D remains unclear. The CDR3 sequence is 13 residues long. V lost 5 bases, J lost 8 bases, and 15 bases lay in between. DNA for the CDR3: TGTGCCAGCAGTCTACTCATCGCAGCAGAAGCTTTCTTT. This sequence encodes CASSLLIAAEAFF.

The chain links TRBV29-1 to TRBJ2-7; maybe TRBD2 (5 bases). Germline V gene lookup returns CDR1 SQVTM and CDR2 ANQGSEA. The CDR3 loop spans 16 amino acids. Trimming took 4 bases from V and 2 from J, leaving 21 bases between them. In DNA form, the CDR3 reads TGCAGCGTTGTCCTGGGCGGGCCGTTACTAACCTACGAGCAGTACTTC. It is translated as CSVVLGGPLLTYEQYF.

V usage is TRBV6-2 or TRBV6-3 and J usage is TRBJ2-1, with unresolved D. The J call is uncertain, as TRBJ2-7 better fits the DNA end. The CDR3 consists of 15 residues. CDR1 and CDR2 from the germline V gene are MNHEY and SVGEGT. Written as DNA, the CDR3 is TGTGCCAGCAGTTCATTGGGAAATGGGCGCGGCGAGCAGTACTTC. Protein product: CASSSLGNGRGEQYF.

V gene TRBV18 combines with J gene TRBJ1-6, with 9 positions matching TRBD1. Germline trimming cut 3 bases from V and 9 bases from J; bases unmatched to any gene: 9. Germline V lookup: CDR1 KGHSH, CDR2 LQKENI. The CDR3 covers 16 residues. The CDR3 region is CASSPSPDRGSSPLHF. The CDR3 nucleotides are TGTGCCAGCTCACCGTCACCGGACAGGGGCAGTTCACCCCTCCACTTT.

This clonotype was recorded a few times. This sequence joins TRBV6-1 and TRBJ2-7; possible D gene TRBD1, 5 bases. The germline V gene encodes CDR1 MNHNS and CDR2 SASEGT. The length of the CDR3 is 15 residues. Trimming took 3 bases from V and 4 from J, leaving 16 bases between them. The CDR3 loop is CASSDQWGPLYEQYF. The CDR3, as DNA: TGTGCCAGCAGTGACCAATGGGGCCCTCTATACGAGCAGTACTTC.

The genes are TRBV7-2 and TRBJ2-1, with D unclear. This CDR3 comprises 16 residues. Germline V gene data show CDR1 as SGHTA and CDR2 as FQGNSA. Trimming removed 2 bases from V and 4 bases from J, with 15 bases in between. CDR3 in DNA: TGTGCCAGCAGCTTATTAACCTCGGGCCTTTACAATGAGCAGTTCTTC. Translating gives CASSLLTSGLYNEQFF.

This clonotype occurred a few times. This clone may be a read error of a much larger clone one base away. Because it lacks the conserved phenylalanine or tryptophan at the end, this CDR3 is likely a read error. This rearrangement joins TRBV28 to TRBJ2-1; 7 positions agree with TRBD2. The CDR3 sequence is 18 residues long. Germline CDR1 reads MDHEN; CDR2 reads SYDVKM. The ends lost 5 bases at V and 8 bases at J; junction bases unmatched: 21. The CDR3 region is CASSPLLGREIVRDEQFL. CDR3 DNA: TGTGCCAGCAGTCCTCTCTTGGGGCGGGAGATCGTCAGGGATGAGCAGTTCCTC.

In this sample, this clonotype turned up many times. The chain combines TRBV28 with TRBJ1-5; possibly TRBD1 for D (5 bases). Between the trimmed V and J ends, which lost 5 bases and 2 bases, there was a span of 19 bases. The CDR3 runs 17 residues. Germline lookup yields CDR1 MDHEN and CDR2 SYDVKM. CDR3 coding DNA: TGTGCCAGCAGTCGCCTCTCCAGGGTAGGCGGCAATCAGCCCCAGCATTTT. It is translated as CASSRLSRVGGNQPQHF.

With respect to this clonotype: The junction does not match germline at one end; this may be a read error. The rearrangement links TRBV27 to TRBJ1-5; D is unresolved. This CDR3 region has 13 residues. Germline lookup yields CDR1 MNHEY and CDR2 SMNVEV (reference sequence). Here the CDR3 DNA reads TGTGCCAGCAGTTTACCCAGCAAACAGCCCCAGCATTTT. Translation: CASSLPSKQPQHF.

The CDR3 DNA is TGTGCCAGCAGTGGAGGGACAACATTCGATCAGCCCCAGCATTTT. Its translation: CASSGGTTFDQPQHF. The J gene is TRBJ1-5, the V gene TRBV2; D is perhaps TRBD1 (6 bases). This CDR3 contains 15 residues. In germline, CDR1 is SNHLY, CDR2 FYNNEI. Between the trimmed V and J ends, which lost 4 bases and 5 bases, there was a span of 15 bases.

Details on this clonotype: Sequence at one end of the junction differs from germline and may be a read error. This rearrangement joins TRBV12-3 or TRBV12-4 to TRBJ1-3; D call uncertain. CDR3 length equals 11 residues. As DNA, the CDR3 is TGTGCCGGTAGTTCGGGAAACACCACATATTTT. Translation: CAGSSGNTTYF.

V is TRBV12-3 or TRBV12-4 and J is TRBJ2-2, with D perhaps given as TRBD1 or TRBD2 (5 bases each). This CDR3 region has 14 residues. With 6 bases removed from V and 5 bases from J, the gap between germline ends came to 13 bases. The CDR3 DNA is TGTGCCAGCAGCCCCGGGTGGGGGACCGGGGAGCTGTTTTTT. Translating gives CASSPGWGTGELFF.

Only one count was recorded for this clonotype. The V gene is TRBV5-4, the J gene TRBJ2-6; no clear D gene. Germline V gene sequence: CDR1 SGHNT, CDR2 YYREEE (reference sequence). Trimming pared 5 bases from V and 2 bases from J, leaving 14 bases between. This CDR3 contains 16 residues. CDR3 loop: CASSQLAKTGANVLTF. In DNA, the CDR3 is TGTGCCAGCAGTCAATTGGCCAAGACTGGGGCCAACGTCCTGACTTTC.

This clonotype showed up just a few times. This chain uses TRBV20-1 with TRBJ1-1; D unclear. The germline CDR1 and CDR2 sequences are DFQATT and SNEGSKA (reference sequence). The CDR3 covers 14 residues. V lost 4 bases to trimming and J lost 7 bases, with 19 bases between them. This CDR3 reads CSATILGGSSEAFF. In DNA, the CDR3 is TGCAGTGCTACTATCTTAGGCGGTTCCAGTGAAGCTTTCTTT.

This chain connects TRBV12-3 or TRBV12-4 to TRBJ2-2, with D perhaps matching TRBD2 (7 bases). The CDR3 is 14 amino acids. Trimming left V 10 bases short and J 2 bases short, with 14 bases between. The CDR3 sequence: CAIRGAHNTGELFF. Written as DNA, the CDR3 is TGTGCCATACGGGGGGCCCACAACACCGGGGAGCTGTTTTTT.

This clonotype was counted ten times or more. V gene TRBV9 combines with J gene TRBJ2-5; D tentatively fits TRBD1 or TRBD2 (6 bases each). With the DNA end fitting TRBJ2-7 better, the J assignment may be wrong. Germline V gene sequence: CDR1 SGDLS, CDR2 YYNGEE. CDR3 length: 16 residues. CDR3 DNA sequence: TGTGCCAGCAGCGTAGGAGGGGGGCAGGACACCTACGAGCAGTACTTC. Translated, it gives CASSVGGGQDTYEQYF.

This clonotype was found a few times. This chain joins TRBV15 and TRBJ2-3, with a weak D call TRBD1 (6 bases). The V gene lost 1 base and the J gene lost 6 bases, with 11 bases spanning the gap. Germline loops: CDR1 LNHNV, CDR2 YYDKDF (reference sequence). The CDR3 totals 14 residues. This chain's CDR3 is CATSRVQGLDTQYF. CDR3 DNA sequence: TGTGCCACCAGCAGAGTTCAGGGGCTGGATACGCAGTATTTT.